This T cell receptor beta chain was captured by sequencing in a study of blood T cells in healthy people across ages. Using a J-beta primer mix together with a sample-barcoded 5' primer, a second PCR was run for roughly 6 to 11 cycles. MiXCR, applied by TCRdb to the 5' RACE reads, yields one record per CDR3 protein. The table includes around 520,000 distinct CDR3 sequences, roughly a quarter detected once. Unmatched junction bases numbered 9, after V lost 2 bases and J lost 8 bases. CDR3 size: 15 residues. Per the germline V gene, CDR1 is GTSNPN and CDR2 is SVGIG (reference sequence). These data were also filed under a second study, of T cells of mothers and their children.

Material for sequencing was blood. The V call is TRBV30, the J call TRBJ2-1, with 10 bases aligning to TRBD1. The clonotype comes from a boy aged 2 to 10 in good health. CDR3 protein: CAWSPKTGGSDEQFF. Here the CDR3 DNA reads TGTGCCTGGAGTCCAAAGACAGGGGGCAGCGATGAGCAGTTCTTC.